This T cell receptor beta chain was profiled in a study of T cells in Graves' hyperthyroidism and ophthalmopathy. Researchers amplified the TCR beta CDR3 regions from RNA transcripts. The TCR CDR3 was amplified in a first-round RT-PCR using the HTBI primer set. MiXCR, applied by TCRdb to the multiplex PCR reads, yields one record per CDR3 protein. The sample records a few hundred thousand distinct CDR3 sequences, approximately 14% being singletons. Across 18 months, stable Graves' hyperthyroidism was marked by no progression to ophthalmopathy. Study-level points and caveats: A median around 5.9 months before onset, the model predicted ophthalmopathy.

The germline V gene encodes CDR1 SGHAT and CDR2 FQDESV (reference sequence). V shed 0 bases and J shed 2 bases, with 12 bases lying between them. The CDR3 has 16 residues. This clonotype was picked up many times. As yet, its antigen is unknown. This chain links TRBV11-1 with TRBJ2-3; TRBD2 might be the D (5 bases). The receptor comes from a woman in her twenties or thirties with Graves' hyperthyroidism. Input material: blood. The CDR3 spells CASSLARLAPTDTQYF. The CDR3, as DNA: TGTGCCAGCAGCTTAGCGAGGCTAGCACCCACAGATACGCAGTATTTT.